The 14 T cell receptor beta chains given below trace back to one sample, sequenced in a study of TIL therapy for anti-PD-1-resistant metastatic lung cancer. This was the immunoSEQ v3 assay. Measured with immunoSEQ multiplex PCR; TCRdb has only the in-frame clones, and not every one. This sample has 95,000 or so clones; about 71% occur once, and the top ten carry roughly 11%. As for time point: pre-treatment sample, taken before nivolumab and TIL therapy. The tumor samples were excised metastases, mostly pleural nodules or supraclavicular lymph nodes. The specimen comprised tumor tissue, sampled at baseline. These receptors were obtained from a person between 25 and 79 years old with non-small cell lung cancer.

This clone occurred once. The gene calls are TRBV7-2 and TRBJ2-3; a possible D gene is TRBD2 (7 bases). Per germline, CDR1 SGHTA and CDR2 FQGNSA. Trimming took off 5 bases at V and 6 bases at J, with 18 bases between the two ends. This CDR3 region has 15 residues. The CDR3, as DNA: TGTGCCAGCAGCCCTCTAGGGGGGGCTGGTGATACGCAGTATTTT. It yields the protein CASSPLGGAGDTQYF.

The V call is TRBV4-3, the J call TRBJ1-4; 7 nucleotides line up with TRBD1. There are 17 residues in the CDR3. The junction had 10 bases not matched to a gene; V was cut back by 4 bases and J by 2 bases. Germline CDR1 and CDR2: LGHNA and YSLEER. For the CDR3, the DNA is TGCGCCAGCAGCCGAGGGGGGCAGGGGGTGACTAATGAAAAACTGTTTTTT. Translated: CASSRGGQGVTNEKLFF.

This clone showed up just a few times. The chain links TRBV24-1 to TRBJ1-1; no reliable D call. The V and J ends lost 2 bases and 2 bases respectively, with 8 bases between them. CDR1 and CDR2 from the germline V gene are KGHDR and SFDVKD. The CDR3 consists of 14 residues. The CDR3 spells CATSDSPGNTEAFF. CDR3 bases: TGTGCCACCAGTGATTCCCCGGGAAACACTGAAGCTTTCTTT.

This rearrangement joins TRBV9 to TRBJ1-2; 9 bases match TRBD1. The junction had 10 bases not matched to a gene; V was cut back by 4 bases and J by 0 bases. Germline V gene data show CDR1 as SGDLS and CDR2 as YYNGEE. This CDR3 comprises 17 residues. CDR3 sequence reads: CASSLGGTGQTNYGYTF. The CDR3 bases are TGTGCCAGCAGCTTGGGGGGGACAGGGCAGACTAACTATGGCTACACCTTC.

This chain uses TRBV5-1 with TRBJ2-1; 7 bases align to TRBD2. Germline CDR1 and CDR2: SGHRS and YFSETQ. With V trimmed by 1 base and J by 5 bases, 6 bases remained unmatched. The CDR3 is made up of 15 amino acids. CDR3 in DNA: TGCGCCAGCAGCTTGAATTTGCGGGGGAACAATGAGCAGTTCTTC. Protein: CASSLNLRGNNEQFF.

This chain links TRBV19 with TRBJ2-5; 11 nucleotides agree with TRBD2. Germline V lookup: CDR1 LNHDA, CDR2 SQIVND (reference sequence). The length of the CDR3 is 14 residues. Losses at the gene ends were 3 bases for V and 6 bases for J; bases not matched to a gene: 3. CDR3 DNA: TGTGCCAGTAGTATTAGCGGGGGGGCACAGACCCAGTACTTC. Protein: CASSISGGAQTQYF.

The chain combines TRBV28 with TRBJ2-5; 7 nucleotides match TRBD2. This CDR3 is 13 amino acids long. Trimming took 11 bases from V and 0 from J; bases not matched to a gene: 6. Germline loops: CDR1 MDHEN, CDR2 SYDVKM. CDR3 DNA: TGTGCCGGTAGGCGGGGGAACCAAGAGACCCAGTACTTC. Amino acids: CAGRRGNQETQYF.

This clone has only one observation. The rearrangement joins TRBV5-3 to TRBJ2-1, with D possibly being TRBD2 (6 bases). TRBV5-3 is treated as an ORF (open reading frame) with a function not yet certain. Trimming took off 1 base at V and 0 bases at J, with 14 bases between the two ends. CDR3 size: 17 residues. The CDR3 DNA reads TGTGCCAGAAGCTTGTGCTGCGGGACCAGCTCCTACAATGAGCAGTTCTTC. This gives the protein CARSLCCGTSSYNEQFF.

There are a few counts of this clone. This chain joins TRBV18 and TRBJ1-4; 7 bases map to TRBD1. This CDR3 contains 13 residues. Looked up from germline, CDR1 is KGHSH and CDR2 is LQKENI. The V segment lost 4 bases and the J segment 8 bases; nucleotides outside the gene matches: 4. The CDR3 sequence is CASSRGTAEKLFF. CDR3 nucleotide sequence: TGTGCCAGCTCACGGGGGACAGCAGAAAAACTGTTTTTT.

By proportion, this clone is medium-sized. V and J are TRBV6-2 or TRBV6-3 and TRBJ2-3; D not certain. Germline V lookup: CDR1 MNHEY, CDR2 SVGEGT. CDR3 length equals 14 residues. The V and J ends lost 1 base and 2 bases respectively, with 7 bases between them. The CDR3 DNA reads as TGTGCCAGCAGTTACTGGCCAGCCACAGATACGCAGTATTTT. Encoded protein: CASSYWPATDTQYF.

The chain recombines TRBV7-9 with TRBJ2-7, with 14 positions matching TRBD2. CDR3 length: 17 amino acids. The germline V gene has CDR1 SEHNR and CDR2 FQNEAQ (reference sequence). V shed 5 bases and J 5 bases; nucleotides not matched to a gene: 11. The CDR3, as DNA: TGTGCCAGCAGCCTCCAGATGGGACTAGCGGGAGTACACGAGCAGTACTTC. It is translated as CASSLQMGLAGVHEQYF.

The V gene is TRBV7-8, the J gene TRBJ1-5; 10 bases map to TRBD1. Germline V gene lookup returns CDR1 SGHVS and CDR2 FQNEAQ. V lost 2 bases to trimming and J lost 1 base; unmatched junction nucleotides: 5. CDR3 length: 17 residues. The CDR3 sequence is CASSLMTGGASNQPQHF. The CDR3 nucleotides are TGTGCCAGCAGCTTAATGACAGGGGGCGCGAGCAATCAGCCCCAGCATTTT.

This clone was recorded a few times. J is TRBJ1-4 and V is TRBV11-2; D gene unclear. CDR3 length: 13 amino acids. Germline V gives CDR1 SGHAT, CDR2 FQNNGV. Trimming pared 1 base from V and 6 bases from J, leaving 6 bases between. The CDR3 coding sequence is TGTGCCAGCAGCTTAGCATCGTATGAAAAACTGTTTTTT. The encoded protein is CASSLASYEKLFF.

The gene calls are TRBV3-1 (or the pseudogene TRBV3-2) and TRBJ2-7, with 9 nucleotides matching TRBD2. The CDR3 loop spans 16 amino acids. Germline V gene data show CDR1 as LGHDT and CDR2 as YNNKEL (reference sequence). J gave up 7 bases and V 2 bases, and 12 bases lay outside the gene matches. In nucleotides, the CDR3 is TGTGCCAGCAGCCAACAAGGGGTAGCGGGGGTTATAGAGCAGTACTTC. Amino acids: CASSQQGVAGVIEQYF.